This entry lists 20 T cell receptor beta chains sequenced from one sample in a study of T-cell memory formation after mild COVID-19. From the 5' RACE reads, TCRdb called clonotypes with MiXCR, one entry per CDR3 protein. Altogether some 320,000 distinct CDR3 sequences are present, around 15% being singletons, with the ten largest covering 21%. Sequences were obtained from PBMCs or a T cell subset sorted from them (not recorded which). These receptors all stem from a man aged 18 to 30 who had mild COVID-19 (a few samples of this study predate the infection). Cell type and time point are not known.

A few counts support this clonotype. V usage is TRBV6-5 and J usage is TRBJ1-6, with D perhaps matching TRBD1 (6 bases). Germline CDR1 MNHEY, CDR2 SVGAGI. The CDR3 is made up of 13 amino acids. The CDR3 reads CGSGRGINSPLHF. CDR3 coding DNA: TGTGGCTCAGGGAGGGGGATCAATTCACCCCTCCACTTT.

This clonotype was observed a few times. The chain has TRBV15 and TRBJ2-3; a possible D gene is TRBD2 (5 bases). The germline CDR1 and CDR2 sequences are LNHNV and YYDKDF (reference sequence). This CDR3 comprises 14 residues. The V end lost 3 bases, the J end lost 0 bases, and 7 bases lay between the germline ends. The CDR3 loop reads CATSSPGSTDTQYF. Here the CDR3 DNA reads TGTGCCACCAGCAGCCCGGGAAGCACAGATACGCAGTATTTT.

This clonotype was observed a handful of times. This sequence joins TRBV9 and TRBJ1-3, with D unclear. V lost 6 bases, J lost 0 bases, and 16 bases lay in between. This CDR3 is built from 16 residues. Per germline, CDR1 SGDLS and CDR2 YYNGEE. The CDR3: CASNVGPAPSGNTIYF. DNA for the CDR3: TGTGCCAGCAATGTAGGACCCGCTCCCTCTGGAAACACCATATATTTT.

This clonotype turned up a few times. The chain uses TRBV7-9 and TRBJ1-2; D is possibly TRBD1 (6 bases). Germline values: CDR1 SEHNR, CDR2 FQNEAQ (reference sequence). Trimming shortened V by 11 bases and J by 6 bases, and 13 bases separated the two germline ends. The CDR3 has 11 amino acids. CDR3 nucleotide sequence: TGTGCCGTTTCGGGGGCCAATGGCTACACCTTC. This encodes CAVSGANGYTF.

This clonotype was detected a few times. The rearrangement uses TRBV12-3 or TRBV12-4 and TRBJ1-2, with D perhaps matching TRBD1 (5 bases). V was shortened by 3 bases and J by 7 bases, with 6 bases between the two germline ends. The CDR3 covers 11 residues. The CDR3 DNA reads TGTGCCAGCAGTTTGGGGGGTGGCTACACCTTC. Translating it yields CASSLGGGYTF.

This clonotype was detected many times. The chain links TRBV27 to TRBJ2-7; TRBD2 matches at 7 bases. Germline V CDR1 and CDR2: MNHEY, SMNVEV (reference sequence). The CDR3 runs to 12 residues. Germline trimming cut 4 bases from V and 3 bases from J; bases unmatched to any gene: 0. The CDR3, as DNA: TGTGCCAGCAGTTGGGGGGGCTACGAGCAGTACTTC. This gives the protein CASSWGGYEQYF.

This clonotype was detected only a few times. The chain carries TRBV2 and TRBJ2-5; D remains ambiguous. The CDR3 runs to 14 residues. V lost 8 bases to trimming and J lost 2 bases, with 15 bases between them. Germline V gene data show CDR1 as SNHLY and CDR2 as FYNNEI. The CDR3 loop reads CASPEGIRQETQYF. CDR3 DNA sequence: TGTGCCAGCCCCGAAGGGATCAGACAAGAGACCCAGTACTTC.

This clonotype has a handful of counts. The CDR3 DNA reads as TGCAGTGCCCCTAAATCCGGGACTAGCGGGGCCTACACAGATACGCAGTATTTT. Translation: CSAPKSGTSGAYTDTQYF. The V call is TRBV20-1, the J call TRBJ2-3; 13 nucleotides align to TRBD2. The CDR3 spans 18 residues. After removal of 6 bases from V and 2 bases from J, the junction contained 14 bases not matched to a gene. The germline V gene has CDR1 DFQATT and CDR2 SNEGSKA (reference sequence).

This rearrangement joins TRBV7-3 to TRBJ2-2, with D unresolved. Between the trimmed V and J ends, which lost 4 bases and 8 bases, there was a span of 17 bases. Germline values: CDR1 SGHTA, CDR2 FQGTGA. CDR3 size: 15 residues. The CDR3 coding sequence is TGTGCCAGCAGCTCGAGGTTTGGAACCAAGGGGGAGCTGTTTTTT. It specifies CASSSRFGTKGELFF. The whole variable domain, filled in from reference TRBV7-3 and TRBJ2-2, reads GAGVSQTPSNKVTEKGKYVELRCDPISGHTALYWYRQSLGQGPEFLIYFQGTGAADDSGLPNDRFFAVRPEGSVSTLKIQRTERGDSAVYLCASSSRFGTKGELFFGEGSRLTVL.

This clonotype was recorded at least ten times. V gene TRBV20-1 combines with J gene TRBJ2-3; D gene uncertain. The CDR3 consists of 13 residues. V lost 0 bases and J 3 bases, leaving 7 bases between the germline ends. In germline, CDR1 is DFQATT, CDR2 SNEGSKA (reference sequence). The CDR3 region is CSAREWATDTQYF. For the CDR3, the DNA is TGCAGTGCTAGAGAATGGGCTACAGATACGCAGTATTTT.

This clonotype was picked up a small number of times. The chain recombines TRBV6-5 with TRBJ1-2, with TRBD1 identical over 7 bases. The CDR3 has 13 amino acids. Germline CDR1 MNHEY, CDR2 SVGAGI. V was pared by 5 bases and J by 10 bases, with 10 bases of the junction left unmatched. Written as DNA, the CDR3 is TGTGCCAGCAGTCTACGGGACAGACAACCCTACACCTTC. It encodes CASSLRDRQPYTF.

The V and J genes are TRBV4-2 and TRBJ1-3, with D possibly TRBD1 on 5 matching bases. CDR1 and CDR2 from the germline V gene are LGHNA and YNFKEQ. CDR3 length equals 16 residues. Trimming pared 2 bases from V and 8 bases from J, leaving 19 bases between. CDR3 DNA: TGTGCCAGCAGCCAAAACGTCGACAGAACTGGGGACACCATATATTTT. It yields the protein CASSQNVDRTGDTIYF.

The V gene is TRBV5-1, the J gene TRBJ2-7, with 7 nucleotides matching TRBD2. CDR1 is SGHRS, CDR2 YFSETQ, per germline. CDR3 length: 14 residues. The J segment lost 6 bases and the V segment lost 0 bases, leaving 6 bases of the junction unmatched. In DNA, the CDR3 is TGCGCCAGCAGCTTGGCCGGGGGAGGGCGCGAGCAGTACGTC. This translates into CASSLAGGGREQYV.

This clonotype was found a few times. V gene TRBV18 combines with J gene TRBJ2-5, with D uncertain. The V gene lost 3 bases and the J gene lost 3 bases, with 8 bases spanning the gap. The germline V gene encodes CDR1 KGHSH and CDR2 LQKENI. The CDR3 length is 13 residues. The CDR3 sequence: CASSPRAEETQYF. The CDR3 DNA follows: TGTGCCAGCTCACCCCGGGCAGAAGAGACCCAGTACTTC.

This clonotype was recorded a few times. The chain couples TRBV12-3 or TRBV12-4 to TRBJ1-5; D not certain. V lost 5 bases, J lost 4 bases, and 12 bases lay in between. The CDR3 runs 14 residues. The DNA of the CDR3 is TGTGCCAGCAGTCCCGGAGGGTTTAATCAGCCCCAGCATTTT. This translates into CASSPGGFNQPQHF.

This clonotype turned up a few times. V usage is TRBV7-9 and J usage is TRBJ1-2; a weak D match, TRBD1 (6 bases). V lost 3 bases and J lost 7, with 15 bases in between. This CDR3 has 14 amino acids. The germline V gene has CDR1 SEHNR and CDR2 FQNEAQ (reference sequence). The CDR3 nucleotides are TGTGCCAGCAGCTTGTCAGGACAGCCGCGTGGCTACACCTTC. It is translated as CASSLSGQPRGYTF.

The sample holds a few counts of this clonotype. The chain carries TRBV2 and TRBJ1-5; the match to TRBD1 covers 7 bases. V trimming: 6 bases; J trimming: 7 bases; junction bases outside the gene matches: 12. The CDR3 spans 15 residues. The V gene's germline CDR1 is SNHLY and CDR2 FYNNEI. The CDR3 spells CASSLVRQGVQPQHF. CDR3 DNA sequence: TGTGCCAGCAGCCTAGTAAGACAGGGAGTCCAGCCCCAGCATTTT.

This clonotype has a handful of counts. The V call is TRBV29-1, the J call TRBJ1-2, with 12 bases lining up with TRBD1. V was clipped by 8 bases and J by 4 bases; unmatched bases: 5. CDR1 SQVTM and CDR2 ANQGSEA come from the germline V gene. The CDR3 is made up of 13 amino acids. CDR3 in DNA: TGCAGCTCCGGGACAGGGGGCAGCTATGGCTACACCTTC. Translating it yields CSSGTGGSYGYTF.

In its sample, this clonotype was seen once. This chain connects TRBV3-1 to TRBJ2-3; TRBD1 might be the D (6 bases). The CDR3 contains 16 residues. Trimming shortened V by 0 bases and J by 1 base, and 11 bases separated the two germline ends. Germline values: CDR1 LGHDT, CDR2 YNNKEL (reference sequence). The CDR3 reads CASSQDWAGGTDTQYF. The CDR3 DNA follows: TGTGCCAGCAGCCAAGATTGGGCAGGGGGCACAGATACGCAGTATTTT.

This clonotype has just a few counts. CDR3 region: CASSMTGRQETQYF. CDR3 coding DNA: TGTGCCAGCAGTATGACAGGGCGTCAAGAGACCCAGTACTTC. The J gene is TRBJ2-5, the V gene TRBV2; TRBD1 agrees at 7 bases. J lost 2 bases, V lost 5 bases, and 5 bases had no gene match. This CDR3 has 14 residues. Germline V gene sequence: CDR1 SNHLY, CDR2 FYNNEI.